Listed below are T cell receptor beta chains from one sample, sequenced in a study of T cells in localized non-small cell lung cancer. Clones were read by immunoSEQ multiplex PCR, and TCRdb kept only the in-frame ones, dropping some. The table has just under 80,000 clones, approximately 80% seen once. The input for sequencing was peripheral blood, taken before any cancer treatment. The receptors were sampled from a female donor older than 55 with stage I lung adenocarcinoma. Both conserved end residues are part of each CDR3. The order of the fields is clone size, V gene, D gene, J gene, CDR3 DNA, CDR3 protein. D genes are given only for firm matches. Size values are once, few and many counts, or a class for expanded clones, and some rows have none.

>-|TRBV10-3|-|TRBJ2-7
TGTGCCATCAGTGAGTCCTCAACCTACGAGCAGTACTTC
CAISESSTYEQYF
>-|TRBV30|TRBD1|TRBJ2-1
TGTGCCTGGAGTGACCTGGGGACAGGTTGGAATGAGCAGTTCTTC
CAWSDLGTGWNEQFF
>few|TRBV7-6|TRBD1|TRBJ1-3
TGTGCCAGCAGCTCCGCAGGGGGGGGTGGAAACACCATATATTTT
CASSSAGGGGNTIYF
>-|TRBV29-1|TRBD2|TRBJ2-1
TGCAGCGTCAAAGGGGGACTAGTGGGGGTTATTGTGAATGAGCAGTTCTTC
CSVKGGLVGVIVNEQFF
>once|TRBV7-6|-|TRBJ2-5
TGTGCCAGCAGGACAGGTCTCCAAGAGACCCAGTACTTC
CASRTGLQETQYF
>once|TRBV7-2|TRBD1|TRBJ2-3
TGTGCCAGCAGCTTGGACAGGGGGGTAATTGATACGCAGTATTTT
CASSLDRGVIDTQYF
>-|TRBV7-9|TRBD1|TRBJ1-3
TGTGCCAGCAGCGACGACAGGGGATCTGGAAACACCATATATTTT
CASSDDRGSGNTIYF
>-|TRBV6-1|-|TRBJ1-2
TGTGCCAGCAGTGAAGGGGTCGGTACTCAGGGCTACACCTTC
CASSEGVGTQGYTF
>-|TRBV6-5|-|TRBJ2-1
TGTGCCAGCAGTATGTACAATGAGCAGTTCTTC
CASSMYNEQFF
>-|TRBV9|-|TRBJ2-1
TGTGCCAGCACCGGCAGGGAGGCCGGGGGCAATGAGCAGTTCTTC
CASTGREAGGNEQFF
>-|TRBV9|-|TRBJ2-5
TGTGCCAGCAGCCCCCGGGACCAGCTCGGGACCCAGTACTTC
CASSPRDQLGTQYF
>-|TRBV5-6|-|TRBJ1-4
TGTGCCAGCAGCTTTGGGGACGGATATGAAAAACTGTTTTTT
CASSFGDGYEKLFF
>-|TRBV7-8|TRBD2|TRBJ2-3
TGTGCCAGCAGCTTCGGACTAGCGGGCCCACGTGCTACGCAGTATTTT
CASSFGLAGPRATQYF
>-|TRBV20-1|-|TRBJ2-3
TGCAGTGCTAGGACCGCTGTAACGCAGTATTTT
CSARTAVTQYF
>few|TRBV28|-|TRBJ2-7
TGTGCCAGCAGTTCCTCGGTACGCGAGCAGTACTTC
CASSSSVREQYF
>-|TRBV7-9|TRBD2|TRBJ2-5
TGTGCCAGCGTTCGGACTAGCGGGGGGGCACAAGAGACCCAGTACTTC
CASVRTSGGAQETQYF
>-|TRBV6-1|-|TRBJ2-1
TGTGCCAGCAAGGTTGACCCAAGGTACTATGAGCAGTTCTTC
CASKVDPRYYEQFF
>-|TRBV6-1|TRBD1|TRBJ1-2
TGTGCCAGCAGCCCAGGGAGGGGGCCCTATGGCTACACCTTC
CASSPGRGPYGYTF
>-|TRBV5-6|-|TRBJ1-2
TGTGCCAGCAGCCCGGAGGGGGTGGCGGGCTATGGCTACACCTTC
CASSPEGVAGYGYTF
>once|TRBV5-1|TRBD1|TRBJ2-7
TGCGCCAGCAGATCCGGGACAGCCGTTTCCTACGAGCAGTACTTC
CASRSGTAVSYEQYF
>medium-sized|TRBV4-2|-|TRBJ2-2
TGTGCCAGCAGCCAAGACACCGGGGAGCTGTTTTTT
CASSQDTGELFF
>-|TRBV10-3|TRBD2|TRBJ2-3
TGTGCCATCAGTGGTCCCAGAAGGACTAGCGGGAGACCCTCTAGCACAGATACGCAGTATTTT
CAISGPRRTSGRPSSTDTQYF
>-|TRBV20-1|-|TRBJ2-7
TGCAGTGCTAGAGAACAGATCGAGCAGTACTTC
CSAREQIEQYF
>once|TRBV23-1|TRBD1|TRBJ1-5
TGCGCCAGCAGTCAATCGAGGGACAGGCCCTCGAATCAGCCCCAGCATTTT
CASSQSRDRPSNQPQHF
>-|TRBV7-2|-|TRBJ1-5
TGTGCCAGCAGCTTATGGCCGAGGGGCGGTAGCAATCAGCCCCAGCATTTT
CASSLWPRGGSNQPQHF
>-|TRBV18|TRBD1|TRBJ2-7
TGTGCCAGCTCACCCACAGGGGTAAGGTCCGGCGAGCAGTACTTC
CASSPTGVRSGEQYF